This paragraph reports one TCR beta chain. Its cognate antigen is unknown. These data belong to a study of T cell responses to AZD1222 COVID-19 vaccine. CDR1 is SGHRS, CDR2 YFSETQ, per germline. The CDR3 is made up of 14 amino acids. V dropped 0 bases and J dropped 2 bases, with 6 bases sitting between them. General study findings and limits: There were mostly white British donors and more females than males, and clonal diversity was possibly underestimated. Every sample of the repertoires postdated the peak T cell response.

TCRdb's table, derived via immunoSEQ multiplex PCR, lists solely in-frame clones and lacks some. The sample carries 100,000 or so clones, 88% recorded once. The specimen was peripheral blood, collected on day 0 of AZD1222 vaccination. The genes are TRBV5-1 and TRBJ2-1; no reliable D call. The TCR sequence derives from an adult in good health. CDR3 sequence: CASSLVGAYNEQFF. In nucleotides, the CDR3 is TGCGCCAGCAGCTTGGTCGGAGCCTACAATGAGCAGTTCTTC.